This T cell receptor (beta chain) was recorded in a study of Ad26.COV2.S vaccination and SARS-CoV-2 variants. In this sample, this clone turned up a few times. Sequenced by immunoSEQ multiplex PCR; TCRdb stores in-frame clones only, minus some. This table has around 300,000 clones, around 88% appearing once. V shed 6 bases and J shed 8 bases, with 14 bases lying between them. Germline assignment: CDR1 KGHSY and CDR2 FQNENV. The length of the CDR3 is 14 residues. Treatment specified: around 19 received Ad26.COV2.S at low or high dose, single or two shots; several received placebo; per-sample allocation not given. All samples were drawn on day 63, counting from the first vaccine or placebo injection.

This sample comprised peripheral blood, obtained in a trial of Ad26.COV2.S vaccine versus placebo. The V gene is TRBV16, the J gene TRBJ1-6; D is uncertain. The TCR sequence derives from a person aged 18-65 years who received the Ad26.COV2.S COVID-19 vaccine or a placebo. The CDR3 sequence is CASSRGSSYSPLHF. CDR3 sequence (DNA): TGTGCCAGCAGTCGAGGGTCCAGCTATTCACCCCTCCACTTT.